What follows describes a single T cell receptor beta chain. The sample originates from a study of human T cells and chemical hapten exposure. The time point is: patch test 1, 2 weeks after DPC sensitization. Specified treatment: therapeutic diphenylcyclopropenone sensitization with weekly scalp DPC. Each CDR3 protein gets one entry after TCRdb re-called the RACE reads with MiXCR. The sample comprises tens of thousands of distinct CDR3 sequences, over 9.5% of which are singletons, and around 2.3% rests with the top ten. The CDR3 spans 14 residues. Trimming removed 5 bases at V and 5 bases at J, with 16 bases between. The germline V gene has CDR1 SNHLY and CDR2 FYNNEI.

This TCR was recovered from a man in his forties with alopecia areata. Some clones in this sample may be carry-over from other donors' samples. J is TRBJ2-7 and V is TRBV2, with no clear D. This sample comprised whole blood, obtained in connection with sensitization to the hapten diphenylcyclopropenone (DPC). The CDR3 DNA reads TGTGCCAGCAGTACCCCCCAGATAAACAACGAGCAGTACGTC. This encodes CASSTPQINNEQYV.